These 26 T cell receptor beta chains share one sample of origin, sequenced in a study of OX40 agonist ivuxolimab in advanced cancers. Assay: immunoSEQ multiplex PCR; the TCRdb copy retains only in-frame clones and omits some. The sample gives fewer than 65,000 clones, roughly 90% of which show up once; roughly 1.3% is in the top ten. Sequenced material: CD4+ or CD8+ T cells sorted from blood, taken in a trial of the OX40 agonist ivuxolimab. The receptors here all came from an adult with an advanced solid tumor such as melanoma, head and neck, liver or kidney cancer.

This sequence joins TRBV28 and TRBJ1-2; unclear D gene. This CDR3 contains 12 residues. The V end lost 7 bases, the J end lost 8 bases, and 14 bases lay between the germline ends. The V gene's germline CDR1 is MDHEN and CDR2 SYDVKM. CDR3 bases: TGTGCCAGCACGGAGAGATACGGGGGCTACACCTTC. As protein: CASTERYGGYTF.

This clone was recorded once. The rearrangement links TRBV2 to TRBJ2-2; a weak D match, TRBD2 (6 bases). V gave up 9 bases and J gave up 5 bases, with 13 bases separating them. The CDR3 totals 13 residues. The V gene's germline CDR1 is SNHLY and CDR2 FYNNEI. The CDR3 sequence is CASATRRTGELFF. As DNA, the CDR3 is TGTGCCAGTGCGACTAGACGTACCGGGGAGCTGTTTTTT.

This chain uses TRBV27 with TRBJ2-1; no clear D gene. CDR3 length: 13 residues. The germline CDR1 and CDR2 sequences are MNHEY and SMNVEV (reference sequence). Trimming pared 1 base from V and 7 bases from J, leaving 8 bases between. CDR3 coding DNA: TGTGCCAGCAGTTTATTTGTTGGGAATGAGCAGTTCTTC. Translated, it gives CASSLFVGNEQFF.

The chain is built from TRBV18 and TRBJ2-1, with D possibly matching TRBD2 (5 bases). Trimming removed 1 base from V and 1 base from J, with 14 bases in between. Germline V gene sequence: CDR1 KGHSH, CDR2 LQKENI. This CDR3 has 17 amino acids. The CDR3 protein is CASSPLLAVGSYNEQFF. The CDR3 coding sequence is TGTGCCAGCTCACCACTCCTAGCCGTGGGTTCCTACAATGAGCAGTTCTTC.

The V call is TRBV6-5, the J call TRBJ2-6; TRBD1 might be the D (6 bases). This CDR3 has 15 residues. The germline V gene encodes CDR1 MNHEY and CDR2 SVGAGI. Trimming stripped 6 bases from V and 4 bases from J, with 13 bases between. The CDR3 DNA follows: TGTGCCAGCAGCCAAACAGGGACAGGGGCCAACGTCCTGACTTTC. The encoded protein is CASSQTGTGANVLTF.

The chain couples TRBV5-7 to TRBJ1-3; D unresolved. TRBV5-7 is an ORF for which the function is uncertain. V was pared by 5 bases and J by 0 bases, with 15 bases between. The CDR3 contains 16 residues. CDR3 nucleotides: TGTGCCAGCAGTGCCTCCGGGCTCCTCTCTGGAAACACCATATATTTT. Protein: CASSASGLLSGNTIYF.

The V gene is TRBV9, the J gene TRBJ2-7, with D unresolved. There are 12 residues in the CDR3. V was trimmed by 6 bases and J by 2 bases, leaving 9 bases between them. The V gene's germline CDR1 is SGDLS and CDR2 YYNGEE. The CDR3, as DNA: TGTGCCAGCACTAGGATAACCTACGAGCAGTACTTC. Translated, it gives CASTRITYEQYF.

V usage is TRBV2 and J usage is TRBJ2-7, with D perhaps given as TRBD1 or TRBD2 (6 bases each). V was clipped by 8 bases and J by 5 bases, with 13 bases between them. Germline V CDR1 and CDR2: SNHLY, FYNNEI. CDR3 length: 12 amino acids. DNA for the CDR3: TGTGCCAGCGGGGGGCTCCAGCACGAGCAGTACTTC. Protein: CASGGLQHEQYF.

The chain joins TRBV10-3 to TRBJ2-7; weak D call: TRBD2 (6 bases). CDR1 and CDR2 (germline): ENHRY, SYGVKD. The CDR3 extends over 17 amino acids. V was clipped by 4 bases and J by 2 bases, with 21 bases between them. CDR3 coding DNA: TGTGCCATCAGTGTAGCCCCCGGAGCGGGCCCCACCTACGAGCAGTACTTC. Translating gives CAISVAPGAGPTYEQYF.

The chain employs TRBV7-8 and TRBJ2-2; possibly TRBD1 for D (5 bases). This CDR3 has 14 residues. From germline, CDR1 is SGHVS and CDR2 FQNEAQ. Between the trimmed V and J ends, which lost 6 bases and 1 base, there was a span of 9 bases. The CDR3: CASRTRGNTGELFF. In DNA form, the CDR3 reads TGTGCCAGCAGAACAAGGGGGAACACCGGGGAGCTGTTTTTT.

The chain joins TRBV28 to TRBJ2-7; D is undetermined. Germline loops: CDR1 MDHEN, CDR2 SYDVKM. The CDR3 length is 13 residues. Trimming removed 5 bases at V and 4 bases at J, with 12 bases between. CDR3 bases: TGTGCCAGCAGTCTAGGATCCGGGTACGAGCAGTACTTC. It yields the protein CASSLGSGYEQYF.

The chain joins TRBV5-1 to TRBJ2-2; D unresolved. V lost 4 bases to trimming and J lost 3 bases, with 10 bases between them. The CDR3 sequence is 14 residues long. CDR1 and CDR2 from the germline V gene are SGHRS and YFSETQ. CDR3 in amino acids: CASSPGSDTGELFF. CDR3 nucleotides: TGCGCCAGCAGCCCGGGTTCGGACACCGGGGAGCTGTTTTTT.

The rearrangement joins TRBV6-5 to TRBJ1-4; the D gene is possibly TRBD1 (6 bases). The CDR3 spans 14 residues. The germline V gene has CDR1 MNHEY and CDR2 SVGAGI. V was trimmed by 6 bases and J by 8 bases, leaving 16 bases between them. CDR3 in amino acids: CASRPQGPREKLFF. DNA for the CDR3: TGTGCCAGCAGACCACAGGGACCGAGGGAAAAACTGTTTTTT.

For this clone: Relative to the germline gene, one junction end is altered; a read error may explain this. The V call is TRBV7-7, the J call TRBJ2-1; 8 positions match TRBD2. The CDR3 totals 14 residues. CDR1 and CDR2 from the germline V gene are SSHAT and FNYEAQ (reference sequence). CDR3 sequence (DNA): TGTGCTAGCAGCTTAAGCGGGAGATACAATGAGCAGTTCTTC. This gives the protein CASSLSGRYNEQFF.

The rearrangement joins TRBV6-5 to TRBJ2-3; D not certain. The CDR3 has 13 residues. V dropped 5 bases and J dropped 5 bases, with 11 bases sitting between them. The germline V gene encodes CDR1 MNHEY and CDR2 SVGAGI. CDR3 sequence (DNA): TGTGCCAGCAGTCTAAGGATCCTAGATACGCAGTATTTT. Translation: CASSLRILDTQYF.

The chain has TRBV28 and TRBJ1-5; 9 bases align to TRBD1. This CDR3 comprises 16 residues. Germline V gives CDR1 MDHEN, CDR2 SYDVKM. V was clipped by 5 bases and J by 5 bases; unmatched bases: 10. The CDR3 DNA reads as TGTGCCAGCAGTACGACGACAGGGGGAAGCGATCAGCCCCAGCATTTT. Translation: CASSTTTGGSDQPQHF. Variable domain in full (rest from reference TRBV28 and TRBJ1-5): DVKVTQSSRYLVKRTGEKVFLECVQDMDHENMFWYRQDPGLGLRLIYFSYDVKMKEKGDIPEGYSVSREKKERFSLILESASTNQTSMYLCASSTTTGGSDQPQHFGDGTRLSIL.

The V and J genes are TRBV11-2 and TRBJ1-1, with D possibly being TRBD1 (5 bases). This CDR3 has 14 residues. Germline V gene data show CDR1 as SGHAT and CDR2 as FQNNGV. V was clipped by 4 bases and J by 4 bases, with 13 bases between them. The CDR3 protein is CASSSSQGGTEAFF. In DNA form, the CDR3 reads TGTGCCAGCAGCTCCAGTCAGGGCGGCACTGAAGCTTTCTTT.

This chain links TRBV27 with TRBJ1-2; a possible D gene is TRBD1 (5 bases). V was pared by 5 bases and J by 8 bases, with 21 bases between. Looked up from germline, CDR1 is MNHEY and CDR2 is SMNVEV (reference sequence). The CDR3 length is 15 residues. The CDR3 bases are TGTGCCAGCAGTCCCGGGTTCCGGGACGGATTCGGCTACACCTTC. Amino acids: CASSPGFRDGFGYTF.

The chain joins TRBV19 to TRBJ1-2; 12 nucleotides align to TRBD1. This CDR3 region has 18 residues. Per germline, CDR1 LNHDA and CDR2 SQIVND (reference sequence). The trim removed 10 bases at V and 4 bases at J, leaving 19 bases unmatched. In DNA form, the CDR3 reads TGTGCCACCCAACCCGCCCGCCCGGGGACAGGGGGCTCCTATGGCTACACCTTC. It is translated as CATQPARPGTGGSYGYTF. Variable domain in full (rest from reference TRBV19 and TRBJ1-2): DGGITQSPKYLFRKEGQNVTLSCEQNLNHDAMYWYRQDPGQGLRLIYYSQIVNDFQKGDIAEGYSVSREKKESFPLTVTSAQKNPTAFYLCATQPARPGTGGSYGYTFGSGTRLTVV.

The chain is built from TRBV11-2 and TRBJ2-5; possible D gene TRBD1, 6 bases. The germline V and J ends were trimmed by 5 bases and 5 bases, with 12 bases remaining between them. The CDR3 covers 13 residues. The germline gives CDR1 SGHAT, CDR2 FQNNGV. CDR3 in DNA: TGTGCCAGCAGCCGACAGGAGCGGGAGACCCAGTACTTC. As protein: CASSRQERETQYF.

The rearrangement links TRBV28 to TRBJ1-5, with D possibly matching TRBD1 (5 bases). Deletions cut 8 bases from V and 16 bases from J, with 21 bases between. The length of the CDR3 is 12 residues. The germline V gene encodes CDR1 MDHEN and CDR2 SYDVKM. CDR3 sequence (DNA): TGTGCCAGCGGGCCCGTGGGGGTCCCGGGACATTTT. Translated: CASGPVGVPGHF.

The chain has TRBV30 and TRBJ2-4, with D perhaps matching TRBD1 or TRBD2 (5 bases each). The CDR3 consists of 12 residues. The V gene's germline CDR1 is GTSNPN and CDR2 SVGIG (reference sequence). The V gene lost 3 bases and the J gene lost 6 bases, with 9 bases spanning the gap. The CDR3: CAWSRGPNIQYF. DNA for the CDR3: TGTGCCTGGAGCCGGGGACCAAACATTCAGTACTTC.

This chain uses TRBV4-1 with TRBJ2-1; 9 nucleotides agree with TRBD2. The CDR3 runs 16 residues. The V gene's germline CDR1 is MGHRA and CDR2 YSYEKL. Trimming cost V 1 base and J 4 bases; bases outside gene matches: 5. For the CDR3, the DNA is TGCGCCAGCAGCCAAGTTCCTAGCGGGGCTTACAATGAGCAGTTCTTC. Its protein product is CASSQVPSGAYNEQFF.

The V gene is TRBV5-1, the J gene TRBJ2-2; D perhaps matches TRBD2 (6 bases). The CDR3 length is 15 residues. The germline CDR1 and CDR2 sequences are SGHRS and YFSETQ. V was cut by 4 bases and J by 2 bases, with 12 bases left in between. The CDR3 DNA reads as TGCGCCAGCAGCCCAATTAGCGGAAACACCGGGGAGCTGTTTTTT. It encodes CASSPISGNTGELFF.

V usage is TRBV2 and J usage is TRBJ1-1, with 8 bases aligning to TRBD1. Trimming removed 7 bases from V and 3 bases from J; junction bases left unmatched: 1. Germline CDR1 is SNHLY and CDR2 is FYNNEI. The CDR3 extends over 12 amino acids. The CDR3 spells CASNRGDTEAFF. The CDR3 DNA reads TGTGCCAGCAACAGGGGGGACACTGAAGCTTTCTTT.

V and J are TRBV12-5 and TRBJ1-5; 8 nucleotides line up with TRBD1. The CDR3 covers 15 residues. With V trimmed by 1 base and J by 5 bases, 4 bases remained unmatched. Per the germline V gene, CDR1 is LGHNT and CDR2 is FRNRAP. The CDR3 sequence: CASGLAQGGDQPQHF. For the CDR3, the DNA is TGTGCTAGTGGTTTGGCACAGGGGGGGGATCAGCCCCAGCATTTT.